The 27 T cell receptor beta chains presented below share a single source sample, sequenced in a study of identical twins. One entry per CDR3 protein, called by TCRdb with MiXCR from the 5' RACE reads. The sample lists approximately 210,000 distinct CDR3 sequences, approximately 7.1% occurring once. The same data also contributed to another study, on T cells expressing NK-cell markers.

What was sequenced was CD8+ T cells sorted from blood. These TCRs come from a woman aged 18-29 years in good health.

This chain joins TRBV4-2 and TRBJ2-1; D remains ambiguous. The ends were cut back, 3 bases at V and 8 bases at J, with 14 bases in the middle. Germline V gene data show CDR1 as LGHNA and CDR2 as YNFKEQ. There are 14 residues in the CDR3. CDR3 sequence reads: CASSHGKAVHEQFF. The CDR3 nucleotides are TGTGCCAGCAGCCATGGAAAGGCCGTGCATGAGCAGTTCTTC.

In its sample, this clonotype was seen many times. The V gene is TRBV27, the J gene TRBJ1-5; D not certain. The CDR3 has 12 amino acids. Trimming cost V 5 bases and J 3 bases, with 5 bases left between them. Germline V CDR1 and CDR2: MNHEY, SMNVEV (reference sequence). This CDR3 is CASSEANQPQHF. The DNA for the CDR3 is TGTGCCAGCAGTGAGGCCAATCAGCCCCAGCATTTT.

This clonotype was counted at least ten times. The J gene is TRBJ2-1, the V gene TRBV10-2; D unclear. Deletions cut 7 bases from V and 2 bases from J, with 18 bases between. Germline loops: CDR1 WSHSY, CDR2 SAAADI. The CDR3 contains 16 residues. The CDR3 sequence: CASTPDSRSTYNEQFF. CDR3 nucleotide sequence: TGCGCCAGCACCCCAGACTCCAGGTCGACCTACAATGAGCAGTTCTTC.

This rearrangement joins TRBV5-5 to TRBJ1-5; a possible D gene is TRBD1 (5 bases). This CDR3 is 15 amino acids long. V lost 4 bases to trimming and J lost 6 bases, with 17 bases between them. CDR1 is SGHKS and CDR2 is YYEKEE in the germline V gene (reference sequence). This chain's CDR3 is CASSPNSQGGQPQHF. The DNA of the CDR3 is TGTGCCAGCAGCCCGAACAGCCAGGGCGGTCAGCCCCAGCATTTT.

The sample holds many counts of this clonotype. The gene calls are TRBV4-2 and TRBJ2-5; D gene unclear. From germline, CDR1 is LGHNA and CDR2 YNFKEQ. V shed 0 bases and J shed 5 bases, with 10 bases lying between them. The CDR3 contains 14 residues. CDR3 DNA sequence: TGTGCCAGCAGCCAAGATCGGGTGGGGGAGACCCAGTACTTC. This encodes CASSQDRVGETQYF.

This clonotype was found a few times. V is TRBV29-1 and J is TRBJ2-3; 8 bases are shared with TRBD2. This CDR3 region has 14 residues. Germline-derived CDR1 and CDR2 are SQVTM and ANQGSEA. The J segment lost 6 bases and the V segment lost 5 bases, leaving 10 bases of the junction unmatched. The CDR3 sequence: CSVRGSGSEDTQYF. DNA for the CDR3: TGCAGCGTTCGCGGGAGCGGGAGTGAGGATACGCAGTATTTT.

The CDR3 DNA is TGCAGTGCTTTGACAGAGGACTATCCCTACGAGCAGTACTTC. Amino acids: CSALTEDYPYEQYF. V and J are TRBV20-1 and TRBJ2-7; tentatively, D is TRBD2 (6 bases). The CDR3 loop spans 14 amino acids. V was pared by 5 bases and J by 2 bases, with 16 bases between. Per germline, CDR1 DFQATT and CDR2 SNEGSKA (reference sequence).

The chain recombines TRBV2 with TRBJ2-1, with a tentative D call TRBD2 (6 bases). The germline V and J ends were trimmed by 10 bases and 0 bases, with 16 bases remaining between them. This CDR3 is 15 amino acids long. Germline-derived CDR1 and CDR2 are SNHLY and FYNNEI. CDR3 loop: CATLGGLSSYNEQFF. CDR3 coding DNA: TGTGCCACCTTGGGGGGTTTGAGCTCCTACAATGAGCAGTTCTTC.

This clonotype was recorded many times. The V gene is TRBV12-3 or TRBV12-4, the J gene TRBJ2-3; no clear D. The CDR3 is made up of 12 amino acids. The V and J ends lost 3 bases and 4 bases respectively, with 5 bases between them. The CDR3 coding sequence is TGTGCCAGCAGTTTTGCCTCAGATACGCAGTATTTT. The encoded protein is CASSFASDTQYF.

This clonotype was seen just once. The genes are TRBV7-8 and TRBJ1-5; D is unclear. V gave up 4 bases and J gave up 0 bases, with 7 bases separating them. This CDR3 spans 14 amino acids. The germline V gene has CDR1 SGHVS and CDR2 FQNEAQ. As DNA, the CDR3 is TGTGCCAGCAGCTGGGCTGCTAGCAATCAGCCCCAGCATTTT. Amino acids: CASSWAASNQPQHF.

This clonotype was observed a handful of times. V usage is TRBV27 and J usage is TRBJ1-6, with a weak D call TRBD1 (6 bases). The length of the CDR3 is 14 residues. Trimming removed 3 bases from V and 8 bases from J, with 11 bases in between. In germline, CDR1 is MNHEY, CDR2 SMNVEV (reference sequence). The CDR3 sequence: CASSFSGEDSPLHF. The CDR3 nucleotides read TGTGCCAGCAGTTTCTCAGGGGAGGATTCACCCCTCCACTTT.

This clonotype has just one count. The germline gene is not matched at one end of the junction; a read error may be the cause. DNA for the CDR3: TGTGCCACCAGCCGGGCTATCTTACCGGACGAGCAGTACTTC. Its translation is CATSRAILPDEQYF. The V and J genes are TRBV7-2 and TRBJ2-7, with D unresolved. Germline V lookup: CDR1 SGHTA, CDR2 FQGNSA. The CDR3 is 14 amino acids.

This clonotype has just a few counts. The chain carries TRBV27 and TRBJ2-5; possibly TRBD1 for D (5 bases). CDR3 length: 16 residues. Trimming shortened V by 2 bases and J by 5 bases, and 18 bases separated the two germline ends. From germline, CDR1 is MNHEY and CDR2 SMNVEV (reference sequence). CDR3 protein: CASSLNQGWESETQYF. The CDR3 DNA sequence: TGTGCCAGCAGTTTAAATCAGGGTTGGGAAAGCGAGACCCAGTACTTC.

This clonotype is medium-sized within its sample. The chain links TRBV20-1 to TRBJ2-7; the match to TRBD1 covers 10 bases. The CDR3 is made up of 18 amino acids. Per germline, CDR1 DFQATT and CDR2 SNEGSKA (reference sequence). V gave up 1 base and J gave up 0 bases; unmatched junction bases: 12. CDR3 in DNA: TGCAGTGCTAGAGGACCGCCGGGACAGGGGATCGGCTCCTACGAGCAGTACTTC. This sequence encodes CSARGPPGQGIGSYEQYF.

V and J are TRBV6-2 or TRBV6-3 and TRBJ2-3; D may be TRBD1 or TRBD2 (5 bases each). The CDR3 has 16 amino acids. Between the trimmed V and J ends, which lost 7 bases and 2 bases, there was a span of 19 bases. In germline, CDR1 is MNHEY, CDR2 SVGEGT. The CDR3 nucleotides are TGTGCCAGCAACTCGGCGAGGGGTCGGTTCACAGATACGCAGTATTTT. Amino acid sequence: CASNSARGRFTDTQYF.

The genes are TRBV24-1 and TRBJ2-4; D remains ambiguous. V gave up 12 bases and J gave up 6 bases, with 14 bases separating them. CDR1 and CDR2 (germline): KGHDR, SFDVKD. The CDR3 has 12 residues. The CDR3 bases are TGTGCCCCAAGGCAGATTGCAAACATTCAGTACTTC. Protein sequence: CAPRQIANIQYF.

The CDR3 protein is CASSLLGLAEYNEQFF. Written as DNA, the CDR3 is TGTGCCAGCAGCCTCCTGGGACTAGCGGAGTACAATGAGCAGTTCTTC. The V gene is TRBV14, the J gene TRBJ2-1; TRBD2 matches at 11 bases. Germline-derived CDR1 and CDR2 are SGHDN and FVKESK. Unmatched junction bases numbered 6, after V lost 4 bases and J lost 4 bases. The CDR3 covers 16 residues.

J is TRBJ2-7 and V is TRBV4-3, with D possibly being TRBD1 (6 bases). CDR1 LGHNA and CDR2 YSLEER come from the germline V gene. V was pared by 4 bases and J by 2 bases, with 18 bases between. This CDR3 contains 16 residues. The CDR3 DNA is TGCGCCAGCAGCCCGCATCCGGGACACCGGGCCTACGAGCAGTACTTC. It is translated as CASSPHPGHRAYEQYF.

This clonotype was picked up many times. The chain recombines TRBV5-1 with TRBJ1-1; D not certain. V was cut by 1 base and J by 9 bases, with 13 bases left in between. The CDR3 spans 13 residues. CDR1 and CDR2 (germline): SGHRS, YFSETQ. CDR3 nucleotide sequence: TGCGCCAGCAGCTTGCGCGGCCGGGGTAAAGCTTTCTTT. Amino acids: CASSLRGRGKAFF.

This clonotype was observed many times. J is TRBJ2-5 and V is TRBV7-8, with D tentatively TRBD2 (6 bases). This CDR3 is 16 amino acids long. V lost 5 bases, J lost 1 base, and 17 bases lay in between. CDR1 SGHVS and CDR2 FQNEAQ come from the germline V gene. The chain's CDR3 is CASSPGGAVFQETQYF. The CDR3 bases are TGTGCCAGCAGCCCAGGAGGGGCGGTCTTCCAAGAGACCCAGTACTTC.

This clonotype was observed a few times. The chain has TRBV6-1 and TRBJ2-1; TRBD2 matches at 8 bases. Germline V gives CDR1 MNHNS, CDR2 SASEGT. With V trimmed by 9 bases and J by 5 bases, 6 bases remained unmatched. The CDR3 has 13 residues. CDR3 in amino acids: CASGLAPNNEQFF. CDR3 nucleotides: TGTGCCAGTGGACTAGCCCCGAACAATGAGCAGTTCTTC.

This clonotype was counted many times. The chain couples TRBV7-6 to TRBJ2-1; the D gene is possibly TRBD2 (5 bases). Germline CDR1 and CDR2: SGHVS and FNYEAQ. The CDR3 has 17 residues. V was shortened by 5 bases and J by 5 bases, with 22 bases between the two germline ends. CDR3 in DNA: TGTGCCAGCAGCCCGAGCACTAGTCAGATAAAAGACAATGAGCAGTTCTTC. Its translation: CASSPSTSQIKDNEQFF.

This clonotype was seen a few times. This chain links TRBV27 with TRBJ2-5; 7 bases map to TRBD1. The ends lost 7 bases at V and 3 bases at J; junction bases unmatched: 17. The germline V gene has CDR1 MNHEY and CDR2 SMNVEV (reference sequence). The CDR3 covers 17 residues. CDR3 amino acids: CASTPRRGTDREETQYF. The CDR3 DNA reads TGTGCCAGCACCCCACGTAGAGGGACAGACAGGGAAGAGACCCAGTACTTC.

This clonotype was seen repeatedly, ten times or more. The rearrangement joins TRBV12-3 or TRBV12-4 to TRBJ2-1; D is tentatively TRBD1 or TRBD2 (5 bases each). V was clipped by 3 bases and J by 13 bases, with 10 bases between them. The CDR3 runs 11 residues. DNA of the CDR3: TGTGCCAGCAGTTTGGGGGATCCCCAGTTCTTC. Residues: CASSLGDPQFF.

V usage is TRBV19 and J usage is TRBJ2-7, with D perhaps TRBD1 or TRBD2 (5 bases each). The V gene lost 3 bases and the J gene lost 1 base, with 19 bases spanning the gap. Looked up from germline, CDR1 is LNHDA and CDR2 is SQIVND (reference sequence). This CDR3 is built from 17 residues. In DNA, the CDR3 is TGTGCCAGTAGTATGGACCTCCGGGGCGGGCGGTCCTACGAGCAGTACTTC. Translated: CASSMDLRGGRSYEQYF.

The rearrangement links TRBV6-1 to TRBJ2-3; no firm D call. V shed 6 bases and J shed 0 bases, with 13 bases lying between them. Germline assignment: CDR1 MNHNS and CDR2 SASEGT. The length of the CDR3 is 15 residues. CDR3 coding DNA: TGTGCCAGCAGCCCCGATGCGACTAGCACAGATACGCAGTATTTT. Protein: CASSPDATSTDTQYF.

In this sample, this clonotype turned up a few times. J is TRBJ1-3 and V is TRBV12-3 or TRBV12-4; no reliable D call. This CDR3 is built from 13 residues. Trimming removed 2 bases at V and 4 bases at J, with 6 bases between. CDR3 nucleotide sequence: TGTGCCAGCAGTTTATTGGGCGGAAACACCATATATTTT. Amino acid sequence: CASSLLGGNTIYF.